This TCR beta chain stems from a study of T cells in Graves' hyperthyroidism and ophthalmopathy. This clonotype occurred many times. V dropped 2 bases and J dropped 4 bases, with 8 bases sitting between them. This CDR3 spans 13 amino acids. RNA transcripts were the template for amplifying TCR beta CDR3 regions. An initial round of RT-PCR targeting the TCR CDR3 relied on the HTBI primer set. TCRdb processed the multiplex PCR reads anew with MiXCR; each CDR3 protein has one entry. The sample has approximately 630,000 distinct CDR3 sequences, 15% to 20% seen once. The rearrangement joins TRBV12-3 or TRBV12-4 to TRBJ1-1; no clear D gene. This receptor was identified in a woman under 40 with Graves' hyperthyroidism. Sequencing input: blood. The CDR3 DNA sequence: TGTGCCAGCAGTTTACTCCGGGGCACTGAAGCTTTCTTT. Its translation: CASSLLRGTEAFF.